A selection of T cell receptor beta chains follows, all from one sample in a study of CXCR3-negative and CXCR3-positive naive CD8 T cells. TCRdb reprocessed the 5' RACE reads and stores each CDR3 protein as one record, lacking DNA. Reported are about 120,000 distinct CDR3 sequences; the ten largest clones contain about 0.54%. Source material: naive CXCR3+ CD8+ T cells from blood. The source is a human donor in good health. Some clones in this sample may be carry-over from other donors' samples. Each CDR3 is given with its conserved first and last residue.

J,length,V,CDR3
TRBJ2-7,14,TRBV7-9,CASSPPMRSYEQYF
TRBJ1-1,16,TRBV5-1,CASSLGQARANTEAFF
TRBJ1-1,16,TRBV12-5,CASGLTMGFMNTEAFF
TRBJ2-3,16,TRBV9,CASSVEGGQGTDTQYF
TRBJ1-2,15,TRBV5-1,CASSLAPGNPYGYTF
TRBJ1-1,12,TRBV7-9,CASSLVAPEAFF
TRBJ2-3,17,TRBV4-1,CASSQPPGGNPTDTQYF
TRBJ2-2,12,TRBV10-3,CAIRVDTGELFF
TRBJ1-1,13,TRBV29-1,CSSLGQGATEAFF
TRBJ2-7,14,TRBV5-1,CASSLEGISYEQYF
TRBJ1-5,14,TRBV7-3,CASSLGPGEGPQHF
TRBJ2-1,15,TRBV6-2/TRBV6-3,CASSYWASGDNEQFF
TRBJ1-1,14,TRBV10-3,CAISEEDSLQGAFF
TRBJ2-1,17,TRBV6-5,CASSYSPGVSSYNEQFF
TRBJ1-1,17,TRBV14,CASSQDPRWTGNTEAFF
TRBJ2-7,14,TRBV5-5,CASSGPDLPFEQYF
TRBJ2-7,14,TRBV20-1,CSASSPQVAYEQYF
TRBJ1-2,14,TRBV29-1,CSVEDRGRNYGYTF
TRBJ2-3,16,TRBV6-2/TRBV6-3,CASHEGGTSMADTQYF
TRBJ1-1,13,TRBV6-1,CASRVTRNTEAFF
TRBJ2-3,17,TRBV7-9,CASSLGGGNKAADTQYF
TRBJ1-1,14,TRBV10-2,CASSDSWVNTEAFF
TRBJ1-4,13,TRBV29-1,CSVETGTNEKLFF
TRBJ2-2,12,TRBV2,CASSEEGGELFF
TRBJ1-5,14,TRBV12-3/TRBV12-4,CASSFGAGVQPQHF
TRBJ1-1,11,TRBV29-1,CSVAGVVEAFF
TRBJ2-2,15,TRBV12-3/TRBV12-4,CASSRTVQGAGELFF
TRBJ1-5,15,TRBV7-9,CASSLVGVGNQPQHF
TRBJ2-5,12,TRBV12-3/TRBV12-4,CASSLLSGSQYF
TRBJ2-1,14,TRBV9,CASSVGSGINEQFF
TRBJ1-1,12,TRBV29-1,CSARTGAGEAFF
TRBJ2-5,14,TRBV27,CASSNTGASGTQYF
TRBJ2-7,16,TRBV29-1,CSARLAGSLSPNEQYF
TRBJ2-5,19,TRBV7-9,CASSSQGHVSGDPQETQYF
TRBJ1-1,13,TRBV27,CASSLNRGTEAFF
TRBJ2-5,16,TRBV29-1,CSVIPGQGFRNETQYF
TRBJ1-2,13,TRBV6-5,CASSYAENYGYTF
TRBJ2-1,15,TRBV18,CASSPSASSYNEQFF
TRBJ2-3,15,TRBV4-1,CASSQGGRNTDTQYF
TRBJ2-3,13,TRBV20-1,CSASERDTDTQYF